Listed below are T cell receptor beta chains from one sample, sequenced in a study of blood T cell repertoires in COVID-19. Profiling relied on immunoSEQ multiplex PCR, and the TCRdb table lists in-frame clones only, not all of them. The sample has around 280,000 clones, about 90% seen once; the top ten hold 11%. Sequenced input: peripheral blood. These receptor sequences come from a woman under 40 with COVID-19, enrolled during active disease. The CDR3 runs from the conserved cysteine through the conserved F or W. A D gene is named only where the DNA matches it firmly. Clone size, where shown, is once, few, many, or a class for clones that have expanded.

d_gene: -; abundance: -; v_gene: TRBV11-2; j_gene: TRBJ1-2; CDR3nt: TGTGCCAGCAGGAACAGAGCTAACTATGGCTACACCTTC; CDR3aa: CASRNRANYGYTF
d_gene: -; abundance: -; v_gene: TRBV23-1; j_gene: TRBJ1-2; CDR3nt: TGCGCCAGCAGTCTTTCTTATCGAGTTGGGAGCTATGGCTACACCTTC; CDR3aa: CASSLSYRVGSYGYTF
d_gene: TRBD2; abundance: -; v_gene: TRBV15; j_gene: TRBJ2-3; CDR3nt: TGTGCCACCAGCAGAAGGTCTGGGACTACAAAGAGTACGCAGTATTTT; CDR3aa: CATSRRSGTTKSTQYF
d_gene: TRBD1; abundance: once; v_gene: TRBV7-8; j_gene: TRBJ1-2; CDR3nt: TGTGCCAGCAGCGCCGGGACAGGGAACGGCTACACCTTC; CDR3aa: CASSAGTGNGYTF
d_gene: -; abundance: -; v_gene: TRBV24-1; j_gene: TRBJ2-5; CDR3nt: TGTGCCACCAGGCAGGGAGAGACCCAGTACTTC; CDR3aa: CATRQGETQYF
d_gene: TRBD1; abundance: -; v_gene: TRBV11-2; j_gene: TRBJ1-1; CDR3nt: TGTGCCAGCAGCCCCGTAACAGGGGCTGACACTGAAGCTTTCTTT; CDR3aa: CASSPVTGADTEAFF
d_gene: TRBD2; abundance: -; v_gene: TRBV5-4; j_gene: TRBJ2-5; CDR3nt: TGTGCCAGCAGCAAAAGGACTAGCGGTCCCGGGGAGACCCAGTACTTC; CDR3aa: CASSKRTSGPGETQYF
d_gene: -; abundance: -; v_gene: TRBV19; j_gene: TRBJ2-2; CDR3nt: TGTGCCGGTTTACGCGGGGAGGCGAACACCGGGGAGCTGTTTTTT; CDR3aa: CAGLRGEANTGELFF
d_gene: -; abundance: -; v_gene: TRBV19; j_gene: TRBJ2-7; CDR3nt: TGTGCCAGTAGTATAACAGGGAGCTCCTACGAGCAGTACTTC; CDR3aa: CASSITGSSYEQYF
d_gene: -; abundance: -; v_gene: TRBV6-5; j_gene: TRBJ1-1; CDR3nt: TGTGCCAGTAGTTGGGCGGGAACGGCGGGCACTGAAGCTTTCTTT; CDR3aa: CASSWAGTAGTEAFF
d_gene: TRBD1; abundance: -; v_gene: TRBV5-4; j_gene: TRBJ2-1; CDR3nt: TGTGCCAGCAGCTTGGGGGACAGATCCTACAATGAGCAGTTCTTC; CDR3aa: CASSLGDRSYNEQFF
d_gene: TRBD2; abundance: once; v_gene: TRBV4-1; j_gene: TRBJ2-3; CDR3nt: TGCGCCAGCAGCCACCCCCCGGGACTAGCGGGGGGGCAGGGCACAGATACGCAGTATTTT; CDR3aa: CASSHPPGLAGGQGTDTQYF
d_gene: TRBD1; abundance: -; v_gene: TRBV10-2; j_gene: TRBJ2-7; CDR3nt: TGCGCCAGCAGGGGGACAGGGGTCTCCTACGAGCAGTACTTC; CDR3aa: CASRGTGVSYEQYF
d_gene: -; abundance: -; v_gene: TRBV27; j_gene: TRBJ2-3; CDR3nt: TGTGCCAGCAGCCACACCATCACAGATACGCAGTATTTT; CDR3aa: CASSHTITDTQYF
d_gene: -; abundance: -; v_gene: TRBV27; j_gene: TRBJ1-5; CDR3nt: TGTGCCAGCAGTCCAACAGGAGGCAATCAGCCCCAGCATTTT; CDR3aa: CASSPTGGNQPQHF
d_gene: -; abundance: -; v_gene: TRBV19; j_gene: TRBJ1-5; CDR3nt: TGTGCCAGTAGTATCGAGTGGCCCTATGGAGGTCAGCCCCAGCATTTT; CDR3aa: CASSIEWPYGGQPQHF
d_gene: -; abundance: -; v_gene: TRBV19; j_gene: TRBJ2-1; CDR3nt: TGTGCCAGTACCACTGGGGACATTTCCTACAATGAGCAGTTCTTC; CDR3aa: CASTTGDISYNEQFF
d_gene: TRBD1; abundance: -; v_gene: TRBV3-1/TRBV3-2; j_gene: TRBJ1-2; CDR3nt: TGTGCCAGCAGCCAAGACGACAGGGACTATGGCTACACCTTC; CDR3aa: CASSQDDRDYGYTF
d_gene: TRBD1; abundance: -; v_gene: TRBV6-5; j_gene: TRBJ1-6; CDR3nt: TGTGCCAGGGAAGGGACAGGGGAAAATTCACCCCTCCACTTT; CDR3aa: CAREGTGENSPLHF
d_gene: TRBD1; abundance: -; v_gene: TRBV5-4; j_gene: TRBJ1-6; CDR3nt: TGTGCCAGCAGCTTAACAGGGGATAATAATTCACCCCTCCACTTT; CDR3aa: CASSLTGDNNSPLHF
d_gene: TRBD1; abundance: -; v_gene: TRBV11-2; j_gene: TRBJ2-2; CDR3nt: TGTGCCAGCAGCCCTGGGACAGACGAGCGGGAGCTGTTTTTT; CDR3aa: CASSPGTDERELFF
d_gene: -; abundance: once; v_gene: TRBV19; j_gene: TRBJ1-5; CDR3nt: TGTGCCAGTACGAGGGCCGCCCGGGCGAATCAGCCCCAGCATTTT; CDR3aa: CASTRAARANQPQHF
d_gene: -; abundance: -; v_gene: TRBV6-6; j_gene: TRBJ1-2; CDR3nt: TGTGCCAGCAGTTACCAAACCGGGACAAACTATGGCTACACCTTC; CDR3aa: CASSYQTGTNYGYTF
d_gene: -; abundance: -; v_gene: TRBV9; j_gene: TRBJ2-2; CDR3nt: TGTGCCAGCAGCCCCACGAGGGGGGGCACCGGGGAGCTGTTTTTT; CDR3aa: CASSPTRGGTGELFF
d_gene: -; abundance: -; v_gene: TRBV21-1; j_gene: TRBJ1-4; CDR3nt: TGTGCCAGCAGCCGAAGCTCTCCGGGACAGCATCATGAAAAACTGTTTTTT; CDR3aa: CASSRSSPGQHHEKLFF
d_gene: -; abundance: -; v_gene: TRBV2; j_gene: TRBJ1-5; CDR3nt: TGTGCCAGCAGTGAAAACAGACAATTTCTCAATCAGCCCCAGCATTTT; CDR3aa: CASSENRQFLNQPQHF
d_gene: -; abundance: -; v_gene: TRBV10-3; j_gene: TRBJ1-1; CDR3nt: TGTGCCACCGATTCAGGGAACACTGAAGCTTTCTTT; CDR3aa: CATDSGNTEAFF
d_gene: -; abundance: -; v_gene: TRBV28; j_gene: TRBJ2-7; CDR3nt: TGTGCCAGCAGTGGTCAGGCCTACGAGCAGTACTTC; CDR3aa: CASSGQAYEQYF
d_gene: TRBD1; abundance: -; v_gene: TRBV3-1/TRBV3-2; j_gene: TRBJ1-6; CDR3nt: TGTGCCAGCAGCCAAGGATTCGGGCAGGGGGGAACCTATAATTCACCCCTCCACTTT; CDR3aa: CASSQGFGQGGTYNSPLHF
d_gene: TRBD1; abundance: once; v_gene: TRBV28; j_gene: TRBJ1-2; CDR3nt: TGTGCCAGCAGTTTCAGTGGAACAGGGGTTGCGAGCAGCTATGGCTACACCTTC; CDR3aa: CASSFSGTGVASSYGYTF
d_gene: -; abundance: -; v_gene: TRBV3-1/TRBV3-2; j_gene: TRBJ2-7; CDR3nt: TGTGCCAGCAGCCAAGTTTCTGCAGGTAGACCCTACGAGCAGTACTTC; CDR3aa: CASSQVSAGRPYEQYF
d_gene: TRBD1; abundance: -; v_gene: TRBV2; j_gene: TRBJ2-5; CDR3nt: TGTGCCAGCCGGGACAGGGCACTCCAAGAGACCCAGTACTTC; CDR3aa: CASRDRALQETQYF
d_gene: -; abundance: -; v_gene: TRBV2; j_gene: TRBJ1-1; CDR3nt: TGTGCCAGCATCGTGCAGGGCATAATGAACACTGAAGCTTTCTTT; CDR3aa: CASIVQGIMNTEAFF
d_gene: TRBD1; abundance: -; v_gene: TRBV18; j_gene: TRBJ1-3; CDR3nt: TGTGCCAGCTCACCAGACAGGGTTCTCTCTGGAAACACCATATATTTT; CDR3aa: CASSPDRVLSGNTIYF
d_gene: -; abundance: once; v_gene: TRBV27; j_gene: TRBJ1-2; CDR3nt: TGTGCCAGCAGTTACAGGAGAGAGAACTATGGCTACACCTTC; CDR3aa: CASSYRRENYGYTF
d_gene: -; abundance: -; v_gene: TRBV6-1; j_gene: TRBJ2-7; CDR3nt: TGTGCCAGCAGTGAGTCTTACGAGCAGTACTTC; CDR3aa: CASSESYEQYF